This T cell receptor (beta chain) appears in the sequencing data of a study of CD8+ T cells in alopecia areata. General study findings and limits: TCR sharing across patients was less clear than in mice, possibly HLA-related.

V lost 5 bases, J lost 0 bases, and 7 bases lay in between. The length of the CDR3 is 13 residues. From germline, CDR1 is PRHDT and CDR2 FYEKMQ (reference sequence). After isolation, RNA underwent reverse transcription to generate cDNA as the sequencing template. Assay used: immunoSEQ multiplex PCR; TCRdb lists only in-frame clones, some missing. In the table there are 90,000 to 120,000 clones, approximately 59% of which are singletons. Remarks on this clone: Its antigen is not identified.

This TCR derives from a human donor in good health. Material: CD8+ T cells sorted from blood. V is TRBV13 and J is TRBJ2-5; D not resolved. CDR3 loop: CASSQQYQETQYF. The CDR3 nucleotides read TGTGCCAGCAGCCAGCAGTACCAAGAGACCCAGTACTTC.